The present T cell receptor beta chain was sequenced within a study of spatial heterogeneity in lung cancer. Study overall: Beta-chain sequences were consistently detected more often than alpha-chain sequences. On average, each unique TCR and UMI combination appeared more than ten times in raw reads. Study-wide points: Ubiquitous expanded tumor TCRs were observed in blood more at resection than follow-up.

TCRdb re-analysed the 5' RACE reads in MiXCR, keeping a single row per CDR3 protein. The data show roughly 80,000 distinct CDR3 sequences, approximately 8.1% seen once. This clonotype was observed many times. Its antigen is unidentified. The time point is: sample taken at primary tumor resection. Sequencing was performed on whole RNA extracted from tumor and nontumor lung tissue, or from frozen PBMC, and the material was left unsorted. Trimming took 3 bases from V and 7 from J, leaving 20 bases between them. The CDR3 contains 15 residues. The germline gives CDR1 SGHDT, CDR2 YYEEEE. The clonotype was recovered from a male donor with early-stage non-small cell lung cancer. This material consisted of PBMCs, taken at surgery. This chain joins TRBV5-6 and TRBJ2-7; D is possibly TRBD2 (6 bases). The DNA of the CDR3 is TGTGCCAGCAGCTCCCGACGGGACTTTAACCCGGAGCAGTACTTC. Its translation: CASSSRRDFNPEQYF.